This T cell receptor (beta chain) was sequenced during a study of post-analysis software for immune sequencing data. The CDR3 totals 15 residues. Germline V gene lookup returns CDR1 SEHNR and CDR2 FQNEAQ (reference sequence). V lost 4 bases, J lost 5 bases, and 17 bases lay in between. A remark on this clonotype: Its specificity is not known.

cDNA libraries for TCR beta contained unique molecular identifiers. TCRdb recomputed calls from the PCR reads with MiXCR, one row per CDR3 protein. This table has hundreds of thousands of distinct CDR3 sequences, approximately 38% appearing once. Study-wide findings and caveats: Patients used roughly five TRBV segments, including TRBV5-6, TRBV5-1 and TRBV20-1, more often than controls.

The material sequenced was blood. The clonotype comes from a girl aged 2 to 10 with multiple sclerosis. The J gene is TRBJ1-1, the V gene TRBV7-9; maybe TRBD1 (6 bases). CDR3 sequence (DNA): TGTGCCAGCAGCTCTAATTTGCGGGGGCGAACTGAAGCTTTCTTT. This gives the protein CASSSNLRGRTEAFF.